These 4 T cell receptor beta chains came from one sample sequenced in a study of PD-1 blockade in classical Hodgkin lymphoma. Time point defined: cycle 4 day 1 (C4D1), after six to seven weeks of nivolumab. With no exception, relapse followed autologous stem cell transplantation in all patients, and brentuximab vedotin exposure varied. The assay was immunoSEQ multiplex PCR, and TCRdb's table has in-frame clones only and misses some. The sample records 99,000 or so clones, roughly 87% being singletons. Sequencing used peripheral blood mononuclear cells (PBMCs), obtained before the fourth cycle of nivolumab. All receptors derive from a human donor with classical Hodgkin lymphoma.

The chain recombines TRBV15 with TRBJ1-5; TRBD1 agrees at 7 bases. V gave up 0 bases and J gave up 5 bases; unmatched junction bases: 1. The CDR3 contains 14 residues. Germline CDR1 is LNHNV and CDR2 is YYDKDF (reference sequence). The CDR3 sequence is CATSREGGYQPQHF. DNA of the CDR3: TGTGCCACCAGCAGAGAAGGGGGCTATCAGCCCCAGCATTTT.

This clone was seen a single time. This sequence joins TRBV29-1 and TRBJ1-1, with D tentatively TRBD1 (6 bases). Trimming removed 6 bases from V and 3 bases from J, with 14 bases in between. CDR3 size: 13 residues. The germline CDR1 and CDR2 sequences are SQVTM and ANQGSEA. Here the CDR3 DNA reads TGCAGCGTCTGGGCGGGGGCGCACACTGAAGCTTTCTTT. This translates into CSVWAGAHTEAFF. Complete variable domain (other parts from reference TRBV29-1 and TRBJ1-1): SAVISQKPSRDICQRGTSLTIQCQVDSQVTMMFWYRQQPGQSLTLIATANQGSEATYESGFVIDKFPISRPNLTFSTLTVSNMSPEDSSIYLCSVWAGAHTEAFFGQGTRLTVV.

The chain joins TRBV10-2 to TRBJ1-2; D is unclear. V was clipped by 4 bases and J by 4 bases, with 13 bases between them. The CDR3 contains 14 residues. Germline V gene data show CDR1 as WSHSY and CDR2 as SAAADI. The CDR3 protein is CASSGGSYFYGYTF. CDR3 bases: TGCGCCAGCAGTGGCGGCAGCTACTTCTATGGCTACACCTTC.

The rearrangement uses TRBV28 and TRBJ1-1; D is unclear. Germline CDR1 reads MDHEN; CDR2 reads SYDVKM. This CDR3 region has 11 residues. Trimming shortened V by 7 bases and J by 2 bases, and 5 bases separated the two germline ends. CDR3 amino acids: CASMTNTEAFF. The CDR3 DNA sequence: TGTGCCAGCATGACCAACACTGAAGCTTTCTTT.